This TCR beta chain was sequenced in a study of neurological immune-mediated disorders. The CDR3 sequence is 17 residues long. The V gene end was trimmed by 3 bases and the J gene end by 3 bases; junction bases not matched to a gene: 12. Germline V lookup: CDR1 SGHRS, CDR2 YFSETQ. Each CDR3 protein is one row after TCRdb ran MiXCR on the 5' RACE reads. Of about 50,000 distinct CDR3 sequences detected, 4% to 5.5% appear once; the ten largest clones hold about 3.1%. This clonotype occurred many times. The sequence was collected from a man in his fifties or sixties with multiple sclerosis. V gene TRBV5-1 combines with J gene TRBJ2-7; TRBD1 agrees at 10 bases. The source material was PBMCs. The CDR3 region is CASSSEGQGTWDYEQYF. The CDR3 DNA reads as TGCGCCAGCAGCTCAGAGGGACAGGGGACTTGGGACTACGAGCAGTACTTC.